These T cell receptor beta chains were read from a single sample in a study of CD8+ T cells in alopecia areata. Repertoires were generated with immunoSEQ multiplex PCR, while TCRdb's copy carries only in-frame clones and drops some. The sample includes about 300,000 clones, 58% seen only once; the top ten take more than 1.5%. The specimen comprised CD4+ T cells sorted from blood, sampled at week 24, from a patient treated with tofacitinib. Every receptor here comes from a human donor with alopecia areata. Both conserved end residues are part of each CDR3. A D gene is named only where the DNA matches it firmly. Expanded clones are given a class, and other clones once, few, many or no size at all.

TRBV7-3	TRBD1	TRBJ2-1	.	CASSQQGAYNEQFF	TGTGCCAGCAGCCAACAGGGGGCTTACAATGAGCAGTTCTTC
TRBV4-3	.	TRBJ1-1	few	CASSQGLGNTEAFF	TGCGCCAGCAGCCAAGGGCTGGGGAACACTGAAGCTTTCTTT
TRBV4-1	.	TRBJ2-1	.	CASSRTTVNEQFF	TGCGCCAGCAGCCGCACGACAGTAAATGAGCAGTTCTTC
TRBV7-8	TRBD1	TRBJ2-3	.	CASSLGQGAIGTDTQYF	TGTGCCAGCAGCCTAGGACAGGGGGCGATCGGCACAGATACGCAGTATTTT
TRBV5-1	TRBD1	TRBJ1-1	.	CASSRGTVNTEAFF	TGCGCCAGCAGCCGGGGGACAGTCAACACTGAAGCTTTCTTT
TRBV30	.	TRBJ1-6	.	CAWSASEDSPLHF	TGTGCCTGGAGTGCTTCAGAGGATTCACCCCTCCACTTT
TRBV15	.	TRBJ2-7	.	CATSRVLSSYEQYF	TGTGCCACCAGCAGGGTCCTTAGCTCCTACGAGCAGTACTTC
TRBV6-5	TRBD1	TRBJ2-3	.	CASRPPGQGIDTQYF	TGTGCCAGCAGGCCACCGGGACAGGGAATAGATACGCAGTATTTT
TRBV6-6	.	TRBJ2-7	few	CASSRDAWYSYEQYF	TGTGCCAGCAGCAGGGACGCCTGGTACTCCTACGAGCAGTACTTC
TRBV30	.	TRBJ1-6	.	CAWSVGPLGKGYNSPLHF	TGTGCCTGGAGTGTGGGCCCCCTCGGAAAAGGATATAATTCACCCCTCCACTTT
TRBV9	TRBD1	TRBJ1-2	.	CASSVFNPGQDRGIGVGFYGYTF	TGTGCCAGCAGCGTATTTAACCCGGGCCAAGACAGGGGAATAGGTGTAGGGTTCTATGGCTACACCTTC
TRBV28	TRBD1	TRBJ2-1	.	CASRRSTGIYNEQFF	TGTGCCAGCCGAAGATCGACAGGGATCTACAATGAGCAGTTCTTC
TRBV10-3	.	TRBJ2-3	.	CAISRDILSTDTQYF	TGTGCCATCAGCAGGGACATTCTTAGCACAGATACGCAGTATTTT
TRBV15	.	TRBJ1-1	.	CATSSTDGMNTEAFF	TGTGCCACCAGCAGCACGGACGGGATGAACACTGAAGCTTTCTTT
TRBV6-6	.	TRBJ2-7	.	CASRELGYEQYF	TGTGCCAGCAGGGAGTTAGGCTACGAGCAGTACTTC
TRBV9	.	TRBJ1-4	.	CASSGFGGREEKLFF	TGTGCCAGCAGCGGGTTCGGGGGGCGCGAGGAAAAACTGTTTTTT
TRBV29-1	TRBD1	TRBJ1-1	once	CSVEGLTGLNTEAFF	TGCAGCGTTGAAGGGTTGACAGGGCTGAACACTGAAGCTTTCTTT
TRBV2	.	TRBJ2-7	.	CASSAIYEQYF	TGTGCCAGCAGTGCCATTTACGAGCAGTACTTC
TRBV29-1	TRBD2	TRBJ2-2	once	CSVRGTSGINTGELFF	TGCAGCGTTAGGGGGACTAGCGGAATAAACACCGGGGAGCTGTTTTTT
TRBV7-2	.	TRBJ2-5	.	CASSVYGGKLKTQYF	TGTGCCAGCAGCGTCTATGGGGGGAAATTGAAGACCCAGTACTTC
TRBV29-1	TRBD1	TRBJ2-5	few	CSSLDRGQETQYF	TGCAGCTCATTGGACAGGGGGCAAGAGACCCAGTACTTC
TRBV6-6	.	TRBJ2-3	.	CASSYEQGGRGTQYF	TGTGCCAGCAGTTACGAACAGGGCGGCCGGGGTACGCAGTATTTT
TRBV11-2	TRBD1	TRBJ1-2	.	CASSLGTGLNYGYTF	TGTGCCAGCAGCTTAGGGACAGGGTTGAACTATGGCTACACCTTC
TRBV28	.	TRBJ2-7	.	CASSPTSLGNEQYF	TGTGCCAGCAGCCCCACTTCATTGGGGAACGAGCAGTACTTC
TRBV27	.	TRBJ2-7	.	CASSSSSSYEQYF	TGTGCCAGCAGTTCCTCCAGCTCCTACGAGCAGTACTTC
TRBV29-1	.	TRBJ1-1	.	CKGLLNTEAFF	TGCAAGGGACTGCTGAACACTGAAGCTTTCTTT
TRBV7-2	.	TRBJ1-5	.	CASSRRGTSNQPQHF	TGTGCCAGCAGCAGACGGGGGACGAGCAATCAGCCCCAGCATTTT
TRBV7-9	.	TRBJ2-4	.	CASSLAARQDIQYF	TGTGCCAGCAGCTTAGCGGCCCGACAGGACATTCAGTACTTC
TRBV4-2	.	TRBJ1-1	.	CASRSDGRPEAFF	TGTGCCAGCAGGTCTGACGGGAGGCCTGAAGCTTTCTTT